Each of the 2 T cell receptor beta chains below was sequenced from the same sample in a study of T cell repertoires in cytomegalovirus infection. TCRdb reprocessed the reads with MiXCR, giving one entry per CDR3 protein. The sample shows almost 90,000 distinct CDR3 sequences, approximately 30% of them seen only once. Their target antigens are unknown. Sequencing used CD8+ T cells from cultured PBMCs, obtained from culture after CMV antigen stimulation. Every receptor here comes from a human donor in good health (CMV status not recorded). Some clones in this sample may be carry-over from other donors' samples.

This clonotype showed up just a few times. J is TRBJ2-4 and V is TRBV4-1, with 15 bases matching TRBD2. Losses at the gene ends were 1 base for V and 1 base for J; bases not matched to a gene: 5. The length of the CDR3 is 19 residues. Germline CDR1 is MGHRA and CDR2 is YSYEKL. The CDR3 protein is CASSQGTSGGATAKNIQYF. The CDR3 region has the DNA TGCGCCAGCAGCCAAGGGACTAGCGGGGGGGCCACGGCCAAAAACATTCAGTACTTC.

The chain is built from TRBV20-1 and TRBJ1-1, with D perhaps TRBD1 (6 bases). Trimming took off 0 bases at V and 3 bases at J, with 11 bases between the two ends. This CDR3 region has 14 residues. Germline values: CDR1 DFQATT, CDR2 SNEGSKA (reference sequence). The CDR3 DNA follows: TGCAGTGCTAGAGATTACAGGGTCGACACTGAAGCTTTCTTT. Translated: CSARDYRVDTEAFF.